These 31 T cell receptor beta chains were sequenced from one sample in a study of early T cells in non-severe SARS-CoV-2 infection. MiXCR, applied by TCRdb to the 5' RACE reads, yields one record per CDR3 protein. The repertoire holds about 92,000 distinct CDR3 sequences, with 12% to 15% as singletons. The sample was whole blood. The receptor source for this set is an adult who was a healthcare worker with PCR-confirmed SARS-CoV-2 infection or an uninfected control (not recorded which).

The chain recombines TRBV20-1 with TRBJ2-7; TRBD1 matches at 9 bases. The junction had 10 bases not matched to a gene; V was cut back by 5 bases and J by 5 bases. The CDR3 spans 14 residues. In germline, CDR1 is DFQATT, CDR2 SNEGSKA (reference sequence). The CDR3 DNA is TGCAGTGCTCAACCACCGGACAGGGGTAACGAGCAGTACTTC. It translates to CSAQPPDRGNEQYF.

This clonotype was seen a handful of times. The chain joins TRBV11-3 to TRBJ2-1; a possible D gene is TRBD2 (5 bases). CDR1 SGHNT and CDR2 YENEEA come from the germline V gene. There are 13 residues in the CDR3. Between the trimmed V and J ends, which lost 5 bases and 10 bases, there was a span of 15 bases. The CDR3 protein is CASSQTSTGEQFF. The CDR3, as DNA: TGTGCCAGCAGCCAAACTAGTACTGGGGAGCAGTTCTTC.

The V gene is TRBV6-6, the J gene TRBJ1-3, with unresolved D. The V gene lost 0 bases and the J gene lost 0 bases, with 9 bases spanning the gap. The length of the CDR3 is 16 residues. Germline loops: CDR1 MNHNY, CDR2 SVGAGI (reference sequence). As DNA, the CDR3 is TGTGCCAGCAGTTACTCGAAGCGGGGCTCTGGAAACACCATATATTTT. Its protein is CASSYSKRGSGNTIYF.

The chain couples TRBV3-1 to TRBJ2-3, with D possibly matching TRBD1 (5 bases). CDR1 and CDR2 (germline): LGHDT, YNNKEL (reference sequence). Trimming removed 0 bases at V and 1 base at J, with 11 bases between. This CDR3 contains 16 residues. Here the CDR3 DNA reads TGTGCCAGCAGCCAAGACTCTGGGGCAGGCACAGATACGCAGTATTTT. It is translated as CASSQDSGAGTDTQYF.

This clonotype was found many times. This chain connects TRBV28 to TRBJ2-5, with D possibly matching TRBD1 (6 bases). The V end lost 9 bases, the J end lost 3 bases, and 17 bases lay between the germline ends. Germline CDR1 is MDHEN and CDR2 is SYDVKM. The CDR3 runs to 14 residues. Here the CDR3 reads CASSYRALKETQYF. As DNA, the CDR3 is TGTGCCAGTTCTTACAGGGCACTTAAAGAGACCCAGTACTTC.

The gene calls are TRBV13 and TRBJ1-6; D unclear. The V gene's germline CDR1 is PRHDT and CDR2 FYEKMQ (reference sequence). This CDR3 has 14 amino acids. Trimming took 4 bases from V and 7 from J, leaving 11 bases between them. This chain's CDR3 is CASSSRDTNSPLHF. The CDR3 bases are TGTGCCAGCAGCTCCCGGGATACCAATTCACCCCTCCACTTT.

The gene calls are TRBV20-1 and TRBJ2-2; D is ambiguous. V was cut by 2 bases and J by 2 bases, with 9 bases left in between. The CDR3 totals 14 residues. The V gene's germline CDR1 is DFQATT and CDR2 SNEGSKA (reference sequence). The CDR3 DNA reads TGCAGTGCTAGAAGACTGAGTAACACCGGGGAGCTGTTTTTT. Its translation: CSARRLSNTGELFF.

The chain links TRBV6-5 to TRBJ1-1; D gene uncertain. V was clipped by 2 bases and J by 0 bases, with 10 bases between them. CDR1 is MNHEY, CDR2 SVGAGI, per germline. CDR3 length equals 15 residues. The CDR3 DNA sequence: TGTGCCAGCAGTTACCGAACAATCATGAACACTGAAGCTTTCTTT. Its translation is CASSYRTIMNTEAFF.

This clonotype was detected many times. The chain carries TRBV20-1 and TRBJ2-7, with 11 bases identical to TRBD1. The germline V gene has CDR1 DFQATT and CDR2 SNEGSKA (reference sequence). The CDR3 totals 17 residues. The ends lost 6 bases at V and 3 bases at J; junction bases unmatched: 16. The CDR3: CSASGQGAKERHYEQYF. For the CDR3, the DNA is TGCAGTGCCAGTGGACAGGGGGCAAAGGAGAGGCACTACGAGCAGTACTTC.

This clonotype was observed a few times. The rearrangement uses TRBV9 and TRBJ1-1; tentatively, D is TRBD1 (6 bases). The V gene lost 4 bases and the J gene lost 2 bases, with 12 bases spanning the gap. The CDR3 is 14 residues long. Germline assignment: CDR1 SGDLS and CDR2 YYNGEE. The CDR3: CASSRGTINTEAFF. For the CDR3, the DNA is TGTGCCAGCAGCCGGGGGACAATAAACACTGAAGCTTTCTTT.

This clonotype was seen ten or more times. V gene TRBV7-6 combines with J gene TRBJ1-1, with D maybe TRBD1 (5 bases). The germline V gene encodes CDR1 SGHVS and CDR2 FNYEAQ. The CDR3 extends over 15 amino acids. V shed 2 bases and J shed 1 base, with 11 bases lying between them. The CDR3 DNA follows: TGTGCCAGCAGCTTACCCCTTAGGGGGAACACTGAAGCTTTCTTT. It codes for CASSLPLRGNTEAFF.

This clonotype has only a few counts. This chain connects TRBV28 to TRBJ2-3; D gene unclear. The CDR3 has 8 residues. V was pared by 11 bases and J by 6 bases, with 3 bases between. CDR1 MDHEN and CDR2 SYDVKM come from the germline V gene. The CDR3 region has the DNA TGTGCCGAGGATACGCAGTATTTT. The encoded protein is CAEDTQYF. Full variable domain (rest looked up from reference TRBV28 and TRBJ2-3): DVKVTQSSRYLVKRTGEKVFLECVQDMDHENMFWYRQDPGLGLRLIYFSYDVKMKEKGDIPEGYSVSREKKERFSLILESASTNQTSMYLCAEDTQYFGPGTRLTVL.

The rearrangement links TRBV28 to TRBJ2-6; either TRBD1 or TRBD2 may fit D (5 bases each). Trimming left V 5 bases short and J 1 base short, with 6 bases between. The CDR3 is made up of 14 amino acids. Germline V gene data show CDR1 as MDHEN and CDR2 as SYDVKM. In DNA, the CDR3 is TGTGCCAGCAGTGGGGGATCTGGGGCCAACGTCCTGACTTTC. Its translation: CASSGGSGANVLTF.

The rearrangement uses TRBV5-4 and TRBJ2-2; TRBD2 matches at 9 bases. V gave up 6 bases and J gave up 3 bases; unmatched junction bases: 6. This CDR3 region has 15 residues. Germline CDR1 reads SGHNT; CDR2 reads YYREEE (reference sequence). CDR3 DNA sequence: TGTGCCAGCACCGTAGCGGGGGTTCACACCGGGGAGCTGTTTTTT. Protein: CASTVAGVHTGELFF.

This clonotype has only a few counts. The gene calls are TRBV6-6 and TRBJ2-7; TRBD1 might be the D (6 bases). The CDR3 has 15 amino acids. The ends were cut back, 6 bases at V and 0 bases at J, with 15 bases in the middle. CDR1 and CDR2 (germline): MNHNY, SVGAGI (reference sequence). The CDR3, as DNA: TGTGCCAGCAGCCTAGCAGGGGAGAGCTCCTACGAGCAGTACTTC. Amino acid sequence: CASSLAGESSYEQYF.

This clonotype has ten or more counts. The V and J genes are TRBV28 and TRBJ1-1; D is unclear. Trimming took off 8 bases at V and 4 bases at J, with 5 bases between the two ends. The length of the CDR3 is 10 residues. In germline, CDR1 is MDHEN, CDR2 SYDVKM. CDR3 residues: CASGGTEAFF. Here the CDR3 DNA reads TGTGCCAGCGGCGGCACTGAAGCTTTCTTT.

This clonotype was seen ten or more times. The chain uses TRBV7-6 and TRBJ2-2; tentatively, D is TRBD1 (6 bases). The CDR3 length is 16 residues. V lost 3 bases, J lost 1 base, and 12 bases lay in between. Germline V gene sequence: CDR1 SGHVS, CDR2 FNYEAQ. This CDR3 reads CASSFPKTGNTGELFF. In DNA form, the CDR3 reads TGTGCCAGCAGCTTTCCCAAGACAGGGAACACCGGGGAGCTGTTTTTT.

This rearrangement joins TRBV6-1 to TRBJ1-5; D is uncertain. The CDR3 totals 15 residues. V lost 2 bases, J lost 5 bases, and 13 bases lay in between. From germline, CDR1 is MNHNS and CDR2 SASEGT. DNA for the CDR3: TGTGCCAGCAGTGAACTTGAGTTGTGGGATCAGCCCCAGCATTTT. This encodes CASSELELWDQPQHF.

This clonotype was seen a handful of times. The chain employs TRBV3-1 and TRBJ1-2; D is possibly TRBD1 (5 bases). The V and J ends lost 1 base and 2 bases respectively, with 29 bases between them. Per the germline V gene, CDR1 is LGHDT and CDR2 is YNNKEL (reference sequence). The length of the CDR3 is 21 residues. The CDR3 loop is CASSQGPMSSSYLDRNYGYTF. The CDR3 DNA reads as TGTGCCAGCAGCCAAGGTCCAATGAGTAGTAGCTACCTAGACAGAAACTATGGCTACACCTTC.

This clonotype was observed a handful of times. The rearrangement links TRBV6-6 to TRBJ1-5, with D maybe TRBD1 (5 bases). The CDR3 length is 15 residues. V lost 6 bases to trimming and J lost 0 bases, with 12 bases between them. Germline V gives CDR1 MNHNY, CDR2 SVGAGI (reference sequence). The CDR3 sequence: CASRTTGISNQPQHF. DNA of the CDR3: TGTGCCAGCAGAACCACAGGTATTAGCAATCAGCCCCAGCATTTT.

The chain has TRBV29-1 and TRBJ1-6; TRBD1 matches at 9 bases. Germline assignment: CDR1 SQVTM and CDR2 ANQGSEA. This CDR3 has 13 amino acids. V lost 4 bases to trimming and J lost 9 bases; unmatched junction nucleotides: 4. CDR3 protein: CSVATGGTSPLHF. The CDR3 DNA reads TGCAGCGTTGCAACAGGGGGCACTTCACCCCTCCACTTT.

The chain combines TRBV20-1 with TRBJ2-3; TRBD2 matches at 7 bases. Germline V lookup: CDR1 DFQATT, CDR2 SNEGSKA (reference sequence). This CDR3 has 16 residues. Trimming cost V 0 bases and J 1 base; bases outside gene matches: 7. For the CDR3, the DNA is TGCAGTGCTAGAGATTCGCTAGCGGAAGGCACAGATACGCAGTATTTT. This gives the protein CSARDSLAEGTDTQYF.

The chain has TRBV6-6 and TRBJ2-7; 7 nucleotides align to TRBD1. This CDR3 is 14 amino acids long. CDR1 MNHNY and CDR2 SVGAGI come from the germline V gene (reference sequence). V shed 6 bases and J 3 bases; nucleotides not matched to a gene: 8. The CDR3 coding sequence is TGTGCCAGCAGCCCGGACAGGAGGATCTACGAGCAGTACTTC. Translating it yields CASSPDRRIYEQYF.

This clonotype showed up just a few times. This chain links TRBV6-2 or TRBV6-3 with TRBJ2-7, with 7 bases fitting TRBD1. The CDR3 consists of 13 residues. V lost 6 bases to trimming and J lost 2 bases; unmatched junction nucleotides: 4. CDR1 is MNHEY and CDR2 is SVGEGT in the germline V gene. CDR3 protein: CASRLTGTYEQYF. As DNA, the CDR3 is TGTGCCAGCAGACTGACAGGGACCTACGAGCAGTACTTC.

This rearrangement joins TRBV4-2 to TRBJ2-7; TRBD2 matches 9 bases. V dropped 4 bases and J dropped 0; count of bases not matched to a gene: 4. There are 15 residues in the CDR3. CDR1 is LGHNA, CDR2 YNFKEQ, per germline. Here the CDR3 DNA reads TGTGCCAGCAGCCCCTCGCGGGGGGGCTCCTACGAGCAGTACTTC. Translation gives CASSPSRGGSYEQYF.

The chain employs TRBV28 and TRBJ1-3, with 8 bases that match TRBD1. The CDR3 is 18 residues long. Trimming removed 4 bases from V and 0 bases from J; junction bases left unmatched: 11. CDR1 is MDHEN, CDR2 SYDVKM, per germline. CDR3 amino acids: CASSYPGTGSSSGNTIYF. The DNA for the CDR3 is TGTGCCAGCAGTTACCCCGGGACAGGTTCAAGCTCTGGAAACACCATATATTTT.

The chain carries TRBV20-1 and TRBJ2-4; 8 nucleotides line up with TRBD2. Germline-derived CDR1 and CDR2 are DFQATT and SNEGSKA (reference sequence). This CDR3 is built from 13 residues. Germline trimming cut 3 bases from V and 6 bases from J; bases unmatched to any gene: 4. The CDR3 DNA is TGCAGTGCTAGGAGGGCGGGGGGAAACATTCAGTACTTC. Encoded protein: CSARRAGGNIQYF.

This clonotype occurred a few times. The chain carries TRBV3-1 and TRBJ1-1, with 8 bases identical to TRBD1. Germline V gene sequence: CDR1 LGHDT, CDR2 YNNKEL (reference sequence). With V trimmed by 6 bases and J by 8 bases, 2 bases remained unmatched. This CDR3 comprises 11 residues. In DNA, the CDR3 is TGTGCCAGCAGGGACAGGGAAGAAGCTTTCTTT. Translated: CASRDREEAFF. Drawing the rest from reference TRBV3-1 and TRBJ1-1, the complete variable domain is DTAVSQTPKYLVTQMGNDKSIKCEQNLGHDTMYWYKQDSKKFLKIMFSYNNKELIINETVPNRFSPKSPDKAHLNLHINSLELGDSAVYFCASRDREEAFFGQGTRLTVV.

This chain connects TRBV20-1 to TRBJ2-5; unclear D gene. The CDR3 loop spans 14 amino acids. Germline CDR1 and CDR2: DFQATT and SNEGSKA (reference sequence). V lost 0 bases and J 5 bases, leaving 13 bases between the germline ends. In nucleotides, the CDR3 is TGCAGTGCTAGAGATCGGGCCCCTTTGGAGACCCAGTACTTC. Its protein is CSARDRAPLETQYF.

V is TRBV3-1 and J is TRBJ2-5, with D unresolved. The CDR3 extends over 12 amino acids. Germline V gene sequence: CDR1 LGHDT, CDR2 YNNKEL (reference sequence). The V end lost 1 base, the J end lost 5 bases, and 5 bases lay between the germline ends. DNA of the CDR3: TGTGCCAGCAGCCAAGTGGGCGAGACCCAGTACTTC. It translates to CASSQVGETQYF.

This CDR3 is CASSPYGQLNTEAFF. As DNA, the CDR3 is TGTGCCAGCAGTCCGTATGGACAGCTGAACACTGAAGCTTTCTTT. The chain has TRBV12-3 or TRBV12-4 and TRBJ1-1; the D gene is possibly TRBD1 (6 bases). V was clipped by 5 bases and J by 0 bases, with 13 bases between them. This CDR3 has 15 residues.